This T cell receptor beta chain emerged from a study of cytomegalovirus exposure and HLA in healthy donors (dated by TCRdb to 2017 to 2019). Notes on the research overall: In an earlier analysis of fewer than 750 of the donors, approximately 260 Gb of sequence data and 100 million or so unique TCR beta sequences from 150 million to 200 million T cells were reported. Across around 400 genotyped donors of the cohort, an average of roughly 230,000 unique TCR beta nucleotide sequences per donor were sequenced, and approximately 17% of those sequences were non-productive. About 300 gigabases of sequencing data and approximately 85 million unique TCR sequences were included in an early release covering around 650 HLA-typed donors. Because of strong linkage in the cohort, roughly five DR-DQ haplotypes were treated as single units for association and clustering. The study combined high-throughput TCR immunosequencing, statistical association of individual TCRs with disease status, and machine learning to predict cytomegalovirus infection status. In the later analysis, no new phenotypic data were used to find candidate immune exposures; instead, reliance was placed on TCR beta sequences and their occurrence across donors. Every discovery cohort repertoire had been produced on one sequencing platform. A separate validation cohort of more than 100 different subjects was used in addition to the approximately 640-subject first cohort. Of the roughly 420 genotyped donors, 81% were placed in the genetic ancestry cluster associated with self-reported Caucasian donors. To decide whether each TCR beta V gene segment behaved as functional or pseudogenic, an earlier analysis of some 580 of the donors relied on high-throughput TCR beta sequencing. Donor age, sex, ethnicity and CMV serostatus were compiled together with the repertoire data. The study aimed to test whether signatures of past pathogen exposure could be identified by cataloging public T cell receptors. HLA typing covered class I and class II loci at four-digit resolution. Typing coverage varied by locus: about 629-630 donors for A, B, C, DRB1 and DQB1; roughly 500 for DQA1; more than 600 for DPA1; roughly 450 for DPB1. The T cell repertoires of around 730 subjects were profiled by immunosequencing and related to cytomegalovirus serostatus. A later analysis re-examined previously published TCR beta repertoires from just over 650 donors and added high-resolution HLA genotyping to investigate patterns of TCR occurrence. In a later genetic analysis, genome-wide SNP genotypes for about three fifths of the 666 donors were used, and that subset was treated as a discovery cohort. Study-wide findings and limitations: A later analysis found that most CMV-associated TCR beta chains appeared HLA-restricted, with HLA associations seemingly driven largely by CMV exposure. In this cohort, only TCR beta chains were sequenced, and detectable features were limited by the absence of alpha or paired-chain data. Several of the top co-occurrence clusters appeared to be linked to parvovirus B19, influenza, CMV and Epstein-Barr virus, according to a later analysis. Because some donors lacked HLA typing at each locus, the association tests relied only on the typed subset. The classifier was reported to diagnose cytomegalovirus status with high specificity and sensitivity in both the original and validation cohorts. The earlier analysis of almost 600 of the donors excluded 15 to 20 rarely observed V segments, including chromosome 9 orphons, because counts were too low. When HLA alleles, especially DR and DQ, strongly co-occurred, attributing TCR associations to individual alleles was difficult. In a later analysis, HLA-associated TCR beta chains were found to be more clonally expanded and to have lower generation probabilities than equally common non-associated chains. A group of highly shared sequence variants was considered likely to be a technical artifact of the sequencing pipeline. The study gave a list of around 170 TCR beta chains associated with cytomegalovirus. In a later genetic analysis, a missense DCLRE1C variant was associated with V-gene and J-gene trimming of TCR beta chains, and the association was replicated in an independent cohort. Some IMGT-functional V segments, including TRBV6-2 and TRBV6-3, could not be told apart with the 87-base-pair reads, so those segments were excluded. In a later analysis, 16,951 TCR beta sequences were associated with specific HLA alleles at a false discovery rate of 0.05. In a later analysis, TCR association rates were found to vary across HLA loci, with the most associated TCRs seen for DRB1 alleles and the fewest for HLA-C alleles. A few of the identified cytomegalovirus-associated TCR beta chains were confirmed in vitro to be specific for cytomegalovirus antigens. In a later genetic analysis, fewer N-insertions in productive TCRs were reported among donors in an Asian-associated ancestry cluster than the 666-donor mean. Correlated functional status among segregating V segments might be attributable to linkage disequilibrium, but an unknown experimental factor could not be ruled out. The authors suggested that the approach could potentially be generalized to other disease states and immunological phenotypes. A further reported finding was that TCR beta sequences accurately predicted the HLA-A and HLA-B alleles for most subjects in the first cohort. Most TCR sequences were observed very rarely across donors, whereas some public TCRs were present in many individuals. Presence/absence analyses assumed roughly uniform sequencing depth across donors, an assumption that may not hold. Broadly in line with IMGT annotations, most TCR beta V segments showed up in productive rearrangements about 87% or about 30% of the time in an earlier analysis of 450 to 750 of the donors. CMV serostatus was the only immune exposure information available for the cohort.

Library prep was done by the immunoSEQ multiplex PCR assay. The multiplex PCR relied on a mix of 60 forward primers for TCR Vbeta segments and 13 reverse primers for TCR Jbeta segments. Amplification of the CDR3 region of rearranged TCR beta genes was performed with a multiplex PCR assay on genomic DNA. Amplified TCR beta libraries were sequenced as 87-base-pair reads on the Illumina HiSeq System. In the authors' own workflow: In a later analysis, tens of millions of unique TCR beta chains were counted across the approximately 620 repertoires, and approximately 11 million of these chains were shared by at least two donors. Raw reads were error-corrected and collapsed into unique sequences by a nearest-neighbor algorithm in which closely related sequences were merged to remove PCR and sequencing errors. To assign V, D and J gene segments, CDR3 sequences were aligned to IMGT reference sequences. Each retained sequence needed at least a six-nucleotide match to both a V gene segment and a J gene segment. A rearrangement counted as productive if the CDR3 had no stop codons and remained in frame with V and J, and every other rearrangement counted as non-productive. CDR3 was defined by IMGT convention, running from the second conserved V-encoded cysteine to the conserved J-encoded phenylalanine. The earlier analysis of about 530 of the donors excluded any sequence lacking an unambiguous match to a single V gene segment. In an earlier analysis of some 590 of the donors, V segments were called functional above 56.7% productive rearrangements and were called segregating when the between-donor standard deviation exceeded 5%. A statistical classification framework was built for diagnosing cytomegalovirus status from the catalog of TCR beta chain sequences. V and J gene assignment, in a later analysis, came from comparing TCR nucleotide sequences with IMGT/GENE-DB human TR gene sequences. In a later analysis, CDR3 sequences and most-parsimonious VDJ recombination scenarios were assigned using the TCRdist pipeline. In a later analysis, each TCR beta chain was defined by its CDR3 amino acid sequence together with its V-gene family, and reads lacking a unique V-gene family were excluded. In a later analysis, fewer than 650 highly shared, low-generation-probability nucleotide sequences were removed to address suspected cross-contamination and a sequencing artifact. For each public chain, a later analysis derived a clonal expansion index from normalized ranks of inferred template counts within each repertoire. In a later analysis, generation probabilities were computed using a VDJ recombination model fitted to out-of-frame rearrangements, and the results were checked against IGoR. A later analysis scored TCR-TCR, TCR-HLA and TCR-CMV co-occurrence with hypergeometric tests, applying a repertoire-size bias correction to TCR pairs. False discovery rates were estimated in a later analysis by permuting HLA or CMV assignments 20 times. A later analysis grouped co-occurring TCRs with DBSCAN, adding TCRdist sequence similarity when clustering within HLA-allele-positive subsets. Repertoires with fewer than 30,000 or more than 120,000 public chains were left out of co-occurrence clustering, as were a handful of repertoires with anomalous nucleotide sharing. TCRdb retrieved this table from immuneACCESS and kept in-frame rearrangements only. Not all clones are present; in checked studies, unresolved V genes account for under half, and no reason is known for the remainder. The V and J calls and clone size come from that table; D and trimming were worked out from the DNA. Present in this sample are about 69,000 clones, about 76% of which were seen just once. The ten largest clones capture about 3.3% of the sample.

The cohort comprised fewer than 700 healthy bone marrow donors. At the time of sampling, all cohort members were nominally healthy, though unrecorded immune exposures were likely present. The donor tested CMV seronegative, placing the donor among the 300 to 450 seronegative members of the cohort. A peripheral blood sample was provided by each donor, and peripheral blood mononuclear cells were used for TCR beta sequencing. The Qiagen DNeasy Blood Extraction Kit was used to extract genomic DNA from the blood cell samples. Comment on this clone: Its antigen is unknown. No base quality values were provided; no much bigger clone lies one nucleotide off.

CDR1 is given as SEHNR and CDR2 as FQNEAQ, both from the germline V gene (reference sequence). Including the terminal cysteine and phenylalanine, the CDR3 comprises 13 residues. The DNA shown is the 39-base CDR3, in frame from base 1. V is cut back by 5 bases and J by 10 bases, with 3 bases in the junction unmatched. The TCR comes from a man younger than 35 in good health and CMV-seronegative. Sequencing input: PBMCs. The sequence links TRBV7-9 to TRBJ1-6, with 9 bases aligning to TRBD1. The DNA sequence follows: TGTGCCAGCAGCACAGGGGGCTGGTCACCCCTCCACTTT. This sequence encodes CASSTGGWSPLHF.